Described below is a single TCR beta chain sequence and its context. The Seattle patients joined while their infection was active and were tracked longitudinally afterward. Germline CDR1 is ENHRY and CDR2 is SYGVKD. V shed 3 bases, J shed 3 bases, and the junction held 6 bases outside the gene matches. This CDR3 comprises 15 residues. This record comes from a study of blood T cell repertoires in COVID-19. Original analysis: Reference gene primer amplification yielded estimated nucleated cell counts. Profiling relied on immunoSEQ multiplex PCR, and the TCRdb table lists in-frame clones only, not all of them. V, J and clone size reflect that table, while D and trimming were determined from the DNA. The sample lists about 210,000 clones, 75% to 85% occurring once.

Sequencing was carried out using peripheral blood. This sequence was found in a woman in her 70s with COVID-19, enrolled during active disease. The J gene is TRBJ2-3, the V gene TRBV10-3, with 7 bases fitting TRBD2. The CDR3 DNA reads as TGTGCCATCAGTGATGGCGGGAGAAGGACAGATACGCAGTATTTT. Its translation is CAISDGGRRTDTQYF.